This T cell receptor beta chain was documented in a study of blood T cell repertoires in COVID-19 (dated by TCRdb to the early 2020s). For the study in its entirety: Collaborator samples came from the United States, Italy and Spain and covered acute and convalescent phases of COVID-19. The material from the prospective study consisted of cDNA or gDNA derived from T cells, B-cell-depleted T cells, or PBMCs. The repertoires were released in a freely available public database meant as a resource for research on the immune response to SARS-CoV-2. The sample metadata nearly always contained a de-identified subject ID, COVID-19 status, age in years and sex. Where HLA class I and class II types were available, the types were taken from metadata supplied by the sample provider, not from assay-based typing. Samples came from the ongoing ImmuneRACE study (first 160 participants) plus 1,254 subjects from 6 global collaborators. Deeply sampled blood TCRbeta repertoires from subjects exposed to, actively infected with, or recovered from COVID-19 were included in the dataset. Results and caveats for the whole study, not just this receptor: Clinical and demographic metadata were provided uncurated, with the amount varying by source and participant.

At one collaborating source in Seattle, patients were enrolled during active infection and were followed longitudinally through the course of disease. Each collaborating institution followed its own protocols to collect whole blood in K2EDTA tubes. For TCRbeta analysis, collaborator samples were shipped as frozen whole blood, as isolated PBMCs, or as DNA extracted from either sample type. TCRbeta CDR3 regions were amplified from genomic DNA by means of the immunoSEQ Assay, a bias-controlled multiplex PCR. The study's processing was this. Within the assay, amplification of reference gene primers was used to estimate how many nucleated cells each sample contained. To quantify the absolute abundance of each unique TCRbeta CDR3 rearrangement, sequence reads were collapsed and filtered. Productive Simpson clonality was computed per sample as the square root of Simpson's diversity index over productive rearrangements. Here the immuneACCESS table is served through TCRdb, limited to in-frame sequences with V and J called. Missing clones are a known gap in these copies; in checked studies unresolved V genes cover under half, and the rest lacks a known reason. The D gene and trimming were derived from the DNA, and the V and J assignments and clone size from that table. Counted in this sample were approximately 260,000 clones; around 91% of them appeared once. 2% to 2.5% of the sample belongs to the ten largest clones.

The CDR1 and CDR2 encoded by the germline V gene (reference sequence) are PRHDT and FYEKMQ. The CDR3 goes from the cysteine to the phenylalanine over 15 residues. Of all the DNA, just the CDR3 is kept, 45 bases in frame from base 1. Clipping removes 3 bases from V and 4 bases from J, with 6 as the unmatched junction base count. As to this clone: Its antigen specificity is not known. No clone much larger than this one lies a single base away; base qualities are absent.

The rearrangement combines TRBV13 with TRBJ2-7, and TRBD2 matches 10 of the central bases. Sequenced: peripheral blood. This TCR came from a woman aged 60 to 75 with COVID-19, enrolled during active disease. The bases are TGTGCCAGCAGCTTTACGCCGGGACTAGCGTACGAGCAGTACTTC. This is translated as CASSFTPGLAYEQYF.